This T cell receptor (beta chain) appears in the sequencing data of a study of OX40 agonist ivuxolimab in advanced cancers. Produced via immunoSEQ multiplex PCR; TCRdb's table is partial and in-frame only. The sample has about 48,000 clones, around 90% seen once. Excluded were patients having autoimmune disease history or systemic immunosuppression. Collection of blood occurred at baseline, at cycle 4 day 1, and at cycle 7 day 1. V was pared by 1 base and J by 4 bases, with 7 bases of the junction left unmatched. Germline V gives CDR1 SGHNT, CDR2 YENEEA. CDR3 length equals 16 residues. The sequenced sample was CD4+ or CD8+ T cells sorted from blood, obtained in a trial of the OX40 agonist ivuxolimab. This sequence joins TRBV11-3 and TRBJ2-5; 9 bases match TRBD2. The origin of this receptor is an adult with an advanced solid tumor such as melanoma, head and neck, liver or kidney cancer. The chain's CDR3 is CASSLGGLANGETQYF. The CDR3 coding sequence is TGTGCCAGCAGCTTAGGCGGACTAGCGAATGGAGAGACCCAGTACTTC. The full variable domain, its missing parts supplied by reference TRBV11-3 and TRBJ2-5, is EAGVVQSPRYKIIEKKQPVAFWCNPISGHNTLYWYLQNLGQGPELLIRYENEEAVDDSQLPKDRFSAERLKGVDSTLKIQPAELGDSAVYLCASSLGGLANGETQYFGPGTRLLVL.